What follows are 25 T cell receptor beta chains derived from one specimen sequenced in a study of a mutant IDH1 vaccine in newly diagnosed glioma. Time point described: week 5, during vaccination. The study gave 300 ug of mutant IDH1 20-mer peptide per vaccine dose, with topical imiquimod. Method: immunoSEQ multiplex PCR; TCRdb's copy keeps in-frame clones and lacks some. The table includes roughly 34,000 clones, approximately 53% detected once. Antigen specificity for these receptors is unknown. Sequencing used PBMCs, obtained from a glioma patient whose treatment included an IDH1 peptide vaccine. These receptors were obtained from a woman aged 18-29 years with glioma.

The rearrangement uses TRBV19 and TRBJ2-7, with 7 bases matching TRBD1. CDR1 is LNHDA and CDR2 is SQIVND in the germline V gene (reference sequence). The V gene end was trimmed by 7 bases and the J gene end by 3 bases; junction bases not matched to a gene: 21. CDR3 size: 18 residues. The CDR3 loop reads CASTEAPSKGANVYEQYF. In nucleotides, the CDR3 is TGTGCCAGTACCGAAGCCCCTTCGAAGGGGGCTAATGTCTACGAGCAGTACTTC. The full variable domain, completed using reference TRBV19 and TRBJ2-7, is DGGITQSPKYLFRKEGQNVTLSCEQNLNHDAMYWYRQDPGQGLRLIYYSQIVNDFQKGDIAEGYSVSREKKESFPLTVTSAQKNPTAFYLCASTEAPSKGANVYEQYFGPGTRLTVT.

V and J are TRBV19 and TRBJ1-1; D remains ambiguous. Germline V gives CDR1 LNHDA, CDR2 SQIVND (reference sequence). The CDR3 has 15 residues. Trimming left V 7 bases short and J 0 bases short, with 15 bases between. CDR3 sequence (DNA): TGTGCCAGTAATATTCCCACGGGCATGAACACTGAAGCTTTCTTT. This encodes CASNIPTGMNTEAFF. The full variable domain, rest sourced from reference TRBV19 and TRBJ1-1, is DGGITQSPKYLFRKEGQNVTLSCEQNLNHDAMYWYRQDPGQGLRLIYYSQIVNDFQKGDIAEGYSVSREKKESFPLTVTSAQKNPTAFYLCASNIPTGMNTEAFFGQGTRLTVV.

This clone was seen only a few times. Here the CDR3 DNA reads TGTGCCAGCAGTATAGGGACAGCATACGAGCAGTACTTC. This translates into CASSIGTAYEQYF. The chain uses TRBV2 and TRBJ2-7; TRBD1 matches 7 bases. The ends lost 5 bases at V and 4 bases at J; junction bases unmatched: 5. Germline V CDR1 and CDR2: SNHLY, FYNNEI. The CDR3 is 13 amino acids.

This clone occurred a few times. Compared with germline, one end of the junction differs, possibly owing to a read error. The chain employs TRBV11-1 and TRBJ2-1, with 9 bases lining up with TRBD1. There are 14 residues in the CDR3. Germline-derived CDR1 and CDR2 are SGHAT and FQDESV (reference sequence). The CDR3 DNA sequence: TGTGCCAGCCGCTTAGGACAGGGGCCTACTGAGCAGTTCTTC. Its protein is CASRLGQGPTEQFF.

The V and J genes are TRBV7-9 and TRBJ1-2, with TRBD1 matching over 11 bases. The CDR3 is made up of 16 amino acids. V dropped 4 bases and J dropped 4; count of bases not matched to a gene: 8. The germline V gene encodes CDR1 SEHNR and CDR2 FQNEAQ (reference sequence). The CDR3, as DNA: TGTGCCAGCAGCTCCTCTCCCGGGACAGGGGGCTATGGCTACACCTTC. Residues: CASSSSPGTGGYGYTF.

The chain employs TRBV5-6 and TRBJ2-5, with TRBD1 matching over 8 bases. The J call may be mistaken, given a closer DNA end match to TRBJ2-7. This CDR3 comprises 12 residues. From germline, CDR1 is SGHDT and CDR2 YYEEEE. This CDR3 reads CASSSDRDEQYF. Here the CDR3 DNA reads TGTGCCAGCAGCTCGGACAGGGACGAGCAGTACTTC.

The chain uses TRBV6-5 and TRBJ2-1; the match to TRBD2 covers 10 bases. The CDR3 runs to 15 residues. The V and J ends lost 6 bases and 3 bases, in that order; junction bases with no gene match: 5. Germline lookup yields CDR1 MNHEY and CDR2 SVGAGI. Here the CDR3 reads CASRKRGGVYNEQFF. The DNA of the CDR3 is TGTGCCAGCAGGAAGCGGGGGGGCGTCTACAATGAGCAGTTCTTC.

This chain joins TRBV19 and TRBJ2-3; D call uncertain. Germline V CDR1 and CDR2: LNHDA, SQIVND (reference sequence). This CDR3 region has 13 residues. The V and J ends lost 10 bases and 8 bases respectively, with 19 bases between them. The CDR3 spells CATYIHPPGTQYF. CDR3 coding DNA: TGTGCCACCTATATTCACCCACCGGGTACGCAGTATTTT.

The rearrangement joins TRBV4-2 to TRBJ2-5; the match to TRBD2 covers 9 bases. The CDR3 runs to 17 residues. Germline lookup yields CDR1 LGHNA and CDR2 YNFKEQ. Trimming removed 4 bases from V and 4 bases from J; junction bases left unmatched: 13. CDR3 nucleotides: TGTGCCAGCAGCCTGACCTATTTTAGCGGGAGTCGAGAGACCCAGTACTTC. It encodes CASSLTYFSGSRETQYF.

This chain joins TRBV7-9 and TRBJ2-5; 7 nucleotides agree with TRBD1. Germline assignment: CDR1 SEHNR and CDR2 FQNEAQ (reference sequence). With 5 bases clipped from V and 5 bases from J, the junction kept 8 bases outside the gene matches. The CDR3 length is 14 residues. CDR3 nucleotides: TGTGCCAGCAGCCCCGACAGGGCCGCTGAGACCCAGTACTTC. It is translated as CASSPDRAAETQYF.

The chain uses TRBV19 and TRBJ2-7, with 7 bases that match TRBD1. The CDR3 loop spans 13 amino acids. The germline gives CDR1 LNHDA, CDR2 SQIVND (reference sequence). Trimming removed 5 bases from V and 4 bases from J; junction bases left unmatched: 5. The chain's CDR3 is CASSFTGAYEQYF. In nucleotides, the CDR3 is TGTGCCAGTAGTTTCACAGGGGCGTACGAGCAGTACTTC.

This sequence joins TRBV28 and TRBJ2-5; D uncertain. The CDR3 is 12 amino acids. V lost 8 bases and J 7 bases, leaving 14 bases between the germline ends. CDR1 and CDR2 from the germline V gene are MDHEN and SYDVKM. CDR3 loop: CASPDPLGTQYF. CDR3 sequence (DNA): TGTGCCAGCCCTGACCCGCTTGGGACCCAGTACTTC.

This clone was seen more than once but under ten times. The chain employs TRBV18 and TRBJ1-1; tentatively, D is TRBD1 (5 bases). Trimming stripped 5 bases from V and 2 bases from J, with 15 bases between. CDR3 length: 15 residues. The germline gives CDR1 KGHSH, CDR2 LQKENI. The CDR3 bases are TGTGCCAGCTCATCTCTAACTCAGGGTAACACTGAAGCTTTCTTT. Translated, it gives CASSSLTQGNTEAFF.

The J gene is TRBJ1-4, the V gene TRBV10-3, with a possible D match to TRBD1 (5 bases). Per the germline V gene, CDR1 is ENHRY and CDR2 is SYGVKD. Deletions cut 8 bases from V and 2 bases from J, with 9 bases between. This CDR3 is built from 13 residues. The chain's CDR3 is CAIQGTTNEKLFF. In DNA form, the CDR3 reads TGTGCCATCCAGGGAACGACTAATGAAAAACTGTTTTTT.

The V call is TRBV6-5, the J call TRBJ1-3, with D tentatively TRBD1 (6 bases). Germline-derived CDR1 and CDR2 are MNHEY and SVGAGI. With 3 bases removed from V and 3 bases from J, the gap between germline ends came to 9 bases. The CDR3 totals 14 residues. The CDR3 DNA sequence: TGTGCCAGCAGTTATCAGGGGAGTGGAAACACCATATATTTT. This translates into CASSYQGSGNTIYF.

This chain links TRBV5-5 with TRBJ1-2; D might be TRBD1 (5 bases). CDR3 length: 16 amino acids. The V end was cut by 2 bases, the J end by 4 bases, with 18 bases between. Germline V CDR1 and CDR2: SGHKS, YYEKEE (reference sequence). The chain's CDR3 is CASSFGARIDIYGYTF. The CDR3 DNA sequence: TGTGCCAGCAGCTTTGGGGCCCGAATAGACATCTATGGCTACACCTTC.

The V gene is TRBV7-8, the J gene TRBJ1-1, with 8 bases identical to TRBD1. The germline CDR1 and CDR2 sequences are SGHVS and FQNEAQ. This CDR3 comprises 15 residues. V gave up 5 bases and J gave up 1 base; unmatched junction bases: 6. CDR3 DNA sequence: TGTGCCAGCAGCCCGTTGGACAGGGCGAACACTGAAGCTTTCTTT. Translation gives CASSPLDRANTEAFF.

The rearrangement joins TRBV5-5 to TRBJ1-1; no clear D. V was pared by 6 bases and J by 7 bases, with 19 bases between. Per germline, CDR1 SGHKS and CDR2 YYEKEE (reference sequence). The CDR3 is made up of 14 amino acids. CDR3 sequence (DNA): TGTGCCAGCATCCCGAGATCCATAATGGATGAAGCTTTCTTT. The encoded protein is CASIPRSIMDEAFF.

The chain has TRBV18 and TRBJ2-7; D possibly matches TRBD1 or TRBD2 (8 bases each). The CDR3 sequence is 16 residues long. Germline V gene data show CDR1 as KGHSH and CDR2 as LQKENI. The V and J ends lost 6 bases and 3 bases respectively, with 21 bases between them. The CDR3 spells CASSLYGGDRNYEQYF. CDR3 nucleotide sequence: TGTGCCAGCTCCCTTTACGGGGGGGACAGGAACTACGAGCAGTACTTC.

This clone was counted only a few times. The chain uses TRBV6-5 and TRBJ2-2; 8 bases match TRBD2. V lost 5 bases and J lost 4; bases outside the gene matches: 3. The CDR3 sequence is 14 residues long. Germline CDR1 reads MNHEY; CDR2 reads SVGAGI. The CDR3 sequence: CASSREGGTGELFF. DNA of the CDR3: TGTGCCAGCAGTCGGGAGGGCGGCACCGGGGAGCTGTTTTTT.

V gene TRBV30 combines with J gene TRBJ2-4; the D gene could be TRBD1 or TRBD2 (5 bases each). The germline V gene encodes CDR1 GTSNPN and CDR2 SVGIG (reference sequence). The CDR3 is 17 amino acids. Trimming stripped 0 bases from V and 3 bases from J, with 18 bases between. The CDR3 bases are TGTGCCTGGAGTGTAACCGGAACGTCGGGGCTCAAAAACATTCAGTACTTC. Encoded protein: CAWSVTGTSGLKNIQYF.

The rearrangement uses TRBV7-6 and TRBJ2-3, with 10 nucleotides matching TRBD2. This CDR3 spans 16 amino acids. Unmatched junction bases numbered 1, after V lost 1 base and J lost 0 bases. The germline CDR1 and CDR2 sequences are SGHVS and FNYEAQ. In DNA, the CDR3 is TGTGCCAGCAGCTTAGTGACTAGCGGGAGCACAGATACGCAGTATTTT. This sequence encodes CASSLVTSGSTDTQYF.

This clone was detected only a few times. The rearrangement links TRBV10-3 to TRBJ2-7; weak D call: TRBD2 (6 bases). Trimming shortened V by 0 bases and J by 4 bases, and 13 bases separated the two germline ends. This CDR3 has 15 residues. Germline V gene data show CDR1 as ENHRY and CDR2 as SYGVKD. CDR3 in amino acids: CAISESAGGGYEQYF. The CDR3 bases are TGTGCCATCAGTGAGTCGGCCGGGGGTGGATACGAGCAGTACTTC.

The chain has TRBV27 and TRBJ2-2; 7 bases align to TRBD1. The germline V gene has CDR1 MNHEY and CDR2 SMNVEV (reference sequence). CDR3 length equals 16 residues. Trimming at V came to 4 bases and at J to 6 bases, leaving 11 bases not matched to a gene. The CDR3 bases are TGTGCCAGCAGTTCCACCATGGACAGGAGTCCCGGGGAGCTGTTTTTT. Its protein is CASSSTMDRSPGELFF.

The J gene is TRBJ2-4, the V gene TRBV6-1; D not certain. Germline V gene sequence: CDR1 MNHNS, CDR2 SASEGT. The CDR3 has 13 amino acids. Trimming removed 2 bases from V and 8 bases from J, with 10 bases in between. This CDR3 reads CASSEQGGDIQYF. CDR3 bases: TGTGCCAGCAGTGAACAAGGTGGGGACATTCAGTACTTC.